One and the same sample provided the 25 T cell receptor beta chains below, sequenced in a study of TIL therapy for anti-PD-1-resistant metastatic lung cancer. The sample's time point: pre-treatment sample, taken before nivolumab and TIL therapy. Pleural nodules or supraclavicular lymph nodes made up most of the excised metastases sampled. Sequencing used immunoSEQ v3. The table came from immunoSEQ multiplex PCR; TCRdb's copy has only in-frame clones and leaves some out. In the table there are around 45,000 clones, 65% to 80% of which are singletons. Sequenced here: tumor tissue, sampled at baseline. Receptor source: a person between 25 and 80 years old with non-small cell lung cancer.

This chain joins TRBV7-2 and TRBJ2-7; TRBD2 agrees at 7 bases. CDR1 SGHTA and CDR2 FQGNSA come from the germline V gene. This CDR3 comprises 14 residues. V was clipped by 4 bases and J by 2 bases; unmatched bases: 5. CDR3 amino acids: CASSSSGGTYEQYF. The CDR3 coding sequence is TGTGCCAGCAGCTCATCCGGGGGGACCTACGAGCAGTACTTC.

The sample holds many counts of this clone. CDR3 region: CASSYGVAYEQYF. CDR3 nucleotide sequence: TGTGCCAGCAGCTACGGTGTAGCCTACGAGCAGTACTTC. This chain links TRBV9 with TRBJ2-7; the D is unclear. V shed 4 bases and J shed 2 bases, with 10 bases lying between them. CDR3 length: 13 amino acids. Germline V gene data show CDR1 as SGDLS and CDR2 as YYNGEE.

The chain couples TRBV19 to TRBJ1-1; D possibly corresponds to TRBD1 (5 bases). With 3 bases removed from V and 4 bases from J, the gap between germline ends came to 9 bases. The germline V gene encodes CDR1 LNHDA and CDR2 SQIVND (reference sequence). The CDR3 loop spans 13 amino acids. CDR3 coding DNA: TGTGCCAGTAGTATCGTTGGGGGCACTGAAGCTTTCTTT. Protein product: CASSIVGGTEAFF.

V gene TRBV6-1 combines with J gene TRBJ1-3; D might be TRBD1 (5 bases). Germline assignment: CDR1 MNHNS and CDR2 SASEGT. V shed 0 bases and J shed 0 bases, with 12 bases lying between them. CDR3 length equals 17 residues. The CDR3: CASSEAEGGGSGNTIYF. The CDR3 DNA follows: TGTGCCAGCAGTGAAGCCGAGGGCGGGGGCTCTGGAAACACCATATATTTT.

The J gene is TRBJ1-1, the V gene TRBV19, with a weak D call TRBD1 (6 bases). The CDR3 has 15 residues. The germline gives CDR1 LNHDA, CDR2 SQIVND (reference sequence). With 10 bases removed from V and 11 bases from J, the gap between germline ends came to 29 bases. Here the CDR3 reads CATCGGGFDKFLAFF. The CDR3 DNA is TGTGCCACCTGTGGGGGCGGATTTGATAAGTTTTTGGCTTTCTTT.

The chain employs TRBV7-9 and TRBJ1-5, with D uncertain. Germline assignment: CDR1 SEHNR and CDR2 FQNEAQ (reference sequence). V gave up 3 bases and J gave up 4 bases, with 10 bases separating them. This CDR3 is built from 14 residues. The CDR3 DNA reads as TGTGCCAGCAGCTTCCGACTTATTAATCAGCCCCAGCATTTT. Translated: CASSFRLINQPQHF.

The chain uses TRBV6-6 and TRBJ2-1, with D uncertain. This CDR3 region has 14 residues. Germline assignment: CDR1 MNHNY and CDR2 SVGAGI (reference sequence). With 0 bases removed from V and 4 bases from J, the gap between germline ends came to 7 bases. CDR3 sequence (DNA): TGTGCCAGCAGTTACTCGACCGGATACAATGAGCAGTTCTTC. Translation: CASSYSTGYNEQFF.

This chain links TRBV6-1 with TRBJ1-2, with D unresolved. The CDR3 runs 13 residues. Germline V gene data show CDR1 as MNHNS and CDR2 as SASEGT. Trimming pared 10 bases from V and 4 bases from J, leaving 16 bases between. The CDR3 protein is CATQPGLGYGYTF. CDR3 nucleotides: TGTGCCACCCAACCGGGGTTGGGCTATGGCTACACCTTC.

The chain combines TRBV7-9 with TRBJ2-2, with unresolved D. Germline-derived CDR1 and CDR2 are SEHNR and FQNEAQ (reference sequence). The CDR3 has 15 residues. The V gene lost 4 bases and the J gene lost 0 bases, with 9 bases spanning the gap. CDR3 loop: CASSSGFTNTGELFF. The CDR3 DNA reads as TGTGCCAGCAGCTCAGGCTTTACGAACACCGGGGAGCTGTTTTTT.

This chain's CDR3 is CSVAKRGSSYNEQFF. The CDR3 coding sequence is TGCAGCGTCGCAAAGCGGGGGAGCTCCTACAATGAGCAGTTCTTC. The V call is TRBV29-1, the J call TRBJ2-1; 8 positions agree with TRBD2. CDR3 length equals 15 residues. Germline CDR1 reads SQVTM; CDR2 reads ANQGSEA. Trimming cost V 6 bases and J 0 bases; bases outside gene matches: 7.

The V gene is TRBV10-3, the J gene TRBJ2-7; D uncertain. The CDR3 loop spans 14 amino acids. CDR1 and CDR2 (germline): ENHRY, SYGVKD. The V and J ends lost 11 bases and 0 bases respectively, with 17 bases between them. CDR3 nucleotides: TGTGCCGCAGGTCGGTCCATTAACTCCTACGAGCAGTACTTC. Its translation: CAAGRSINSYEQYF.

The V and J genes are TRBV14 and TRBJ2-3; D gene unclear. CDR1 is SGHDN, CDR2 FVKESK, per germline. The CDR3 is 16 residues long. Trimming left V 1 base short and J 2 bases short, with 13 bases between. This CDR3 is CASSQVSSRVTDTQYF. CDR3 bases: TGTGCCAGCAGCCAAGTTAGCTCCCGTGTCACAGATACGCAGTATTTT. The full variable domain, in which reference TRBV14 and TRBJ2-3 provide the parts outside the CDR3, is EAGVTQFPSHSVIEKGQTVTLRCDPISGHDNLYWYRRVMGKEIKFLLHFVKESKQDESGMPNNRFLAERTGGTYSTLKVQPAELEDSGVYFCASSQVSSRVTDTQYFGPGTRLTVL.

This chain links TRBV28 with TRBJ2-7, with 7 bases matching TRBD2. The CDR3 extends over 15 amino acids. Per germline, CDR1 MDHEN and CDR2 SYDVKM. The trim removed 2 bases at V and 2 bases at J, leaving 6 bases unmatched. CDR3 nucleotide sequence: TGTGCCAGCAGTTTAATGGCTAGCGGCCCCTACGAGCAGTACTTC. This translates into CASSLMASGPYEQYF.

This chain uses TRBV19 with TRBJ2-3; 9 positions match TRBD1. The germline V gene encodes CDR1 LNHDA and CDR2 SQIVND (reference sequence). Trimming cost V 1 base and J 7 bases; bases outside gene matches: 9. The CDR3 consists of 16 residues. For the CDR3, the DNA is TGTGCCAGTAGTATAGTCGCGGGACAGGGCTGGAATACGCAGTATTTT. Translated: CASSIVAGQGWNTQYF.

The chain is built from TRBV19 and TRBJ1-4; no definite D call. With 9 bases removed from V and 0 bases from J, the gap between germline ends came to 14 bases. Germline CDR1 and CDR2: LNHDA and SQIVND (reference sequence). This CDR3 region has 15 residues. CDR3 protein: CASHYGIATNEKLFF. The CDR3 coding sequence is TGTGCCAGCCACTATGGCATTGCAACTAATGAAAAACTGTTTTTT.

The chain uses TRBV18 and TRBJ2-7; D might be TRBD1 (6 bases). This CDR3 contains 14 residues. V lost 3 bases and J lost 3, with 12 bases in between. Per the germline V gene, CDR1 is KGHSH and CDR2 is LQKENI. CDR3 in DNA: TGTGCCAGCTCACCGCGACAGGAATACTACGAGCAGTACTTC. Amino acids: CASSPRQEYYEQYF. The variable domain in full, with the rest retrieved from reference TRBV18 and TRBJ2-7, is NAGVMQNPRHLVRRRGQEARLRCSPMKGHSHVYWYRQLPEEGLKFMVYLQKENIIDESGMPKERFSAEFPKEGPSILRIQQVVRGDSAAYFCASSPRQEYYEQYFGPGTRLTVT.

The sample holds one count of this clone. The chain carries TRBV7-8 and TRBJ2-7, with 9 bases that match TRBD2. Germline lookup yields CDR1 SGHVS and CDR2 FQNEAQ. With 6 bases clipped from V and 0 bases from J, the junction kept 21 bases outside the gene matches. This CDR3 spans 20 amino acids. The CDR3 DNA reads as TGTGCCAGCAGTGTTGGAGGGCGGCGGGAGGGCCGTAGAAGCTCCTACGAGCAGTACTTC. Translating gives CASSVGGRREGRRSSYEQYF.

The chain carries TRBV5-1 and TRBJ2-3; D is perhaps TRBD1 or TRBD2 (5 bases each). The germline V gene has CDR1 SGHRS and CDR2 YFSETQ. The CDR3 runs 14 residues. Deletions cut 5 bases from V and 1 base from J, with 11 bases between. In nucleotides, the CDR3 is TGCGCCAGCAGGGGGGAAGTCGGCACAGATACGCAGTATTTT. The encoded protein is CASRGEVGTDTQYF.

V usage is TRBV7-2 and J usage is TRBJ1-4; TRBD1 matches at 8 bases. Germline V gives CDR1 SGHTA, CDR2 FQGNSA. V lost 5 bases and J lost 2; bases outside the gene matches: 10. The CDR3 contains 17 residues. The CDR3 nucleotides are TGTGCCAGCAGCCGTACCCAACGACAGGGGACTAATGAAAAACTGTTTTTT. It is translated as CASSRTQRQGTNEKLFF.

The chain uses TRBV19 and TRBJ2-7; 7 nucleotides line up with TRBD1. V lost 5 bases and J lost 0; bases outside the gene matches: 4. Germline V gives CDR1 LNHDA, CDR2 SQIVND (reference sequence). The CDR3 is 14 residues long. The CDR3 nucleotides are TGTGCCAGTAGTTATGACAGGGCCTCCTACGAGCAGTACTTC. Amino acids: CASSYDRASYEQYF.

The chain uses TRBV30 and TRBJ1-3, with D hard to call. The CDR3 runs 16 residues. In germline, CDR1 is GTSNPN, CDR2 SVGIG (reference sequence). The V gene lost 2 bases and the J gene lost 2 bases, with 16 bases spanning the gap. The CDR3 sequence is CAWSLGESRAGNTIYF. In DNA form, the CDR3 reads TGTGCCTGGAGTCTCGGGGAGTCTAGGGCTGGAAACACCATATATTTT.

The chain is built from TRBV2 and TRBJ2-7, with D unresolved. V lost 2 bases and J 7 bases, leaving 15 bases between the germline ends. From germline, CDR1 is SNHLY and CDR2 FYNNEI. The CDR3 is 14 amino acids. CDR3 coding DNA: TGTGCCAGCAGTGAATGGTTCAGCCCGGGTGAGCAGTACTTC. Translated: CASSEWFSPGEQYF.

The chain recombines TRBV2 with TRBJ1-4; 7 positions match TRBD1. V lost 2 bases, J lost 5 bases, and 5 bases stayed unmatched. The CDR3 spans 15 residues. Germline loops: CDR1 SNHLY, CDR2 FYNNEI. CDR3 residues: CASSEFRGGNEKLFF. The CDR3 DNA reads TGTGCCAGCAGTGAATTCAGGGGGGGGAATGAAAAACTGTTTTTT.

The chain is built from TRBV6-1 and TRBJ1-3; D unresolved. Germline CDR1 is MNHNS and CDR2 is SASEGT. The CDR3 runs 15 residues. V was shortened by 1 base and J by 2 bases, with 9 bases between the two germline ends. CDR3: CASSEDGRPGNTIYF. CDR3 DNA: TGTGCCAGCAGTGAAGACGGCAGACCTGGAAACACCATATATTTT.

This clone was detected only a few times. This chain links TRBV7-8 with TRBJ2-7; maybe TRBD2 (6 bases). The CDR3 extends over 12 amino acids. V was shortened by 5 bases and J by 6 bases, with 11 bases between the two germline ends. The germline gives CDR1 SGHVS, CDR2 FQNEAQ. CDR3 amino acids: CASSPLASEQYF. CDR3 nucleotide sequence: TGTGCCAGCAGCCCACTAGCCTCCGAGCAGTACTTC.